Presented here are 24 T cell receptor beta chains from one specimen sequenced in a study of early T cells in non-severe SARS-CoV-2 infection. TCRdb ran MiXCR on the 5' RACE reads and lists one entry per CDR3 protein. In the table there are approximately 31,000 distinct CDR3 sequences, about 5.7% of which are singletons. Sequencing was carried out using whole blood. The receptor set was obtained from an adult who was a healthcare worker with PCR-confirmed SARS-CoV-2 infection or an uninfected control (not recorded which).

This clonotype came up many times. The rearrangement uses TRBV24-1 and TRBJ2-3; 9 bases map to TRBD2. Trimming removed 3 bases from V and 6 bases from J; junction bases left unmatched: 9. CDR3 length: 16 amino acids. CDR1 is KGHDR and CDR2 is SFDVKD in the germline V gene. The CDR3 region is CATSDPTSGYVDTQYF. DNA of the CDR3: TGTGCCACCAGTGATCCGACTAGCGGCTATGTGGATACGCAGTATTTT.

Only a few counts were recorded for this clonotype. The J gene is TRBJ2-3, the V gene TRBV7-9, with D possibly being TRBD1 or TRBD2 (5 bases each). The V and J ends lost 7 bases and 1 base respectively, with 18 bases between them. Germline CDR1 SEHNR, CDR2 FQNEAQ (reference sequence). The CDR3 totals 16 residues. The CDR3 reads CASTSQGVYGTDTQYF. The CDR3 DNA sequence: TGTGCCAGCACCTCTCAGGGAGTCTATGGCACAGATACGCAGTATTTT.

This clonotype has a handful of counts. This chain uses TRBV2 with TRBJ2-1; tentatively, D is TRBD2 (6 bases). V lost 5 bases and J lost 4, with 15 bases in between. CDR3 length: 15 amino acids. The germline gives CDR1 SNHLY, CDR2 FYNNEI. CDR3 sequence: CASSQGLLPYNEQFF. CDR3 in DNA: TGTGCCAGCAGTCAGGGACTCCTACCATACAATGAGCAGTTCTTC.

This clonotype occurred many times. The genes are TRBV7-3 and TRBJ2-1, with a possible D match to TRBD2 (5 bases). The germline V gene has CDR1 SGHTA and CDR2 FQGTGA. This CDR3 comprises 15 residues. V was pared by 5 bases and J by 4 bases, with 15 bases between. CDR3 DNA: TGTGCCAGCAGCCCCATGGGCGGAGGATACAATGAGCAGTTCTTC. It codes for CASSPMGGGYNEQFF.

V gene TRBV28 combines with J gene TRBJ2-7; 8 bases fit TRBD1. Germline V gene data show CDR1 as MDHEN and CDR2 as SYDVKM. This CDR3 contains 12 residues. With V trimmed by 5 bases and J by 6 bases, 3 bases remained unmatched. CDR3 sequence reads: CASSRTGREQYF. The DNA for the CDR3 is TGTGCCAGCAGTCGGACAGGGCGCGAGCAGTACTTC. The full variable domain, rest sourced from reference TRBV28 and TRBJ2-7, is DVKVTQSSRYLVKRTGEKVFLECVQDMDHENMFWYRQDPGLGLRLIYFSYDVKMKEKGDIPEGYSVSREKKERFSLILESASTNQTSMYLCASSRTGREQYFGPGTRLTVT.

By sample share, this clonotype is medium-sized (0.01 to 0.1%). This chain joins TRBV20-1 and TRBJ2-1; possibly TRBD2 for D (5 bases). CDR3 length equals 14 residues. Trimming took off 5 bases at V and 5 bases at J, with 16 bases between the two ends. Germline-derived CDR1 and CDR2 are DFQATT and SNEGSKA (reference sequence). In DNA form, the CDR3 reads TGCAGTGCTCCTCCTTGGAGCGGTAACAATGAGCAGTTCTTC. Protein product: CSAPPWSGNNEQFF.

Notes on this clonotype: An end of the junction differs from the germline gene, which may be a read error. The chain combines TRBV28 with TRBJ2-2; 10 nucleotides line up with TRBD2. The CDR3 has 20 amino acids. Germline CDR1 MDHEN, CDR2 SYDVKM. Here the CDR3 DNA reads TGTGCCAGCAGCTTATTTGGGGACAGACCTAGCGGGAGCCGCGCCGGGGAGCTGTTTTTT. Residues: CASSLFGDRPSGSRAGELFF.

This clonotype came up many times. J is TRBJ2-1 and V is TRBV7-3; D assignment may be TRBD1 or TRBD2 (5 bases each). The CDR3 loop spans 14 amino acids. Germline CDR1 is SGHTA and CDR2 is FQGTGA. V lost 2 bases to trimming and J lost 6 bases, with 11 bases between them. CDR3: CASSLGPGGNEQFF. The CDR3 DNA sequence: TGTGCCAGCAGCTTAGGGCCTGGGGGCAATGAGCAGTTCTTC.

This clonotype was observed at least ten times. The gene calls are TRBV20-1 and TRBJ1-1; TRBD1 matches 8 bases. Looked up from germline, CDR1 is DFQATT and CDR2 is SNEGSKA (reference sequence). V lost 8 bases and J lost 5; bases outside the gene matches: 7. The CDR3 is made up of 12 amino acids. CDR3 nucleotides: TGCAGTCCGTACAGGGGGAGGACTGAAGCTTTCTTT. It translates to CSPYRGRTEAFF.

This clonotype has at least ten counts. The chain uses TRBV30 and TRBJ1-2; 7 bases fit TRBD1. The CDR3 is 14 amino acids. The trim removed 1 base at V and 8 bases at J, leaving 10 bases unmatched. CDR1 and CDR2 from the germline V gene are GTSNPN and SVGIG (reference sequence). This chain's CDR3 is CAWSADTGVGGYTF. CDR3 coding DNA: TGTGCCTGGAGTGCCGATACAGGGGTGGGAGGCTACACCTTC.

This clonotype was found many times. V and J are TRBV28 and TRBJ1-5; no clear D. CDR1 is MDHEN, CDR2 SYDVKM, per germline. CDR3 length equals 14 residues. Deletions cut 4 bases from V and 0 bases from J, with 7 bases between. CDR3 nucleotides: TGTGCCAGCAGTTCAGGTGGTAGCAATCAGCCCCAGCATTTT. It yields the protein CASSSGGSNQPQHF.

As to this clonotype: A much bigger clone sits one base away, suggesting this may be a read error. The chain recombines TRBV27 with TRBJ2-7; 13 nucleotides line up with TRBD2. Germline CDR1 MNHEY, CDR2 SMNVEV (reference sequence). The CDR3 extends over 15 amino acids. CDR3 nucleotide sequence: TGTGCCGGCAGTGGGACTAGCGGGATGGAGTACGAGCAGTACTTC. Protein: CAGSGTSGMEYEQYF.

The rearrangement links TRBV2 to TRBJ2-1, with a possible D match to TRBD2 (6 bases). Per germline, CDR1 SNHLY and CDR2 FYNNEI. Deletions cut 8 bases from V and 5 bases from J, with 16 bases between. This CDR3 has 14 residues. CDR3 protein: CASGGTQQNNEQFF. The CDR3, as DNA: TGTGCCAGCGGAGGGACTCAACAAAACAATGAGCAGTTCTTC.

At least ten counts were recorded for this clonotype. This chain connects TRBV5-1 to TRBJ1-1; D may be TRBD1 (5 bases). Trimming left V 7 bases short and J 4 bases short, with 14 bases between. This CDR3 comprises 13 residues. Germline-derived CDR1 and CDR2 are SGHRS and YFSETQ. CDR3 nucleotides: TGCGCCAGCCGCAGGGATGCGGCCACTGAAGCTTTCTTT. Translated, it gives CASRRDAATEAFF.

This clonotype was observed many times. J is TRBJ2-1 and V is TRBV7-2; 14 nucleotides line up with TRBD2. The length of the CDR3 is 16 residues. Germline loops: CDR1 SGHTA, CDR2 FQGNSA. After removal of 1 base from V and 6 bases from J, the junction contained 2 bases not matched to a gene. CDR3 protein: CASSLGGTSGSNEQFF. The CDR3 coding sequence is TGTGCCAGCAGCTTAGGAGGGACTAGCGGGAGCAATGAGCAGTTCTTC.

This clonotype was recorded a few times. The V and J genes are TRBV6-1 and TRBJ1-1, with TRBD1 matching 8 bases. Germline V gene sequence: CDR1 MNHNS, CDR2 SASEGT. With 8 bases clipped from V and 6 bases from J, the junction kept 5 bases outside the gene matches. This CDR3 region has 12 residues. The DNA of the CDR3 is TGTGCCAGCGGCGGACAGGGACCTGAAGCTTTCTTT. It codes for CASGGQGPEAFF.

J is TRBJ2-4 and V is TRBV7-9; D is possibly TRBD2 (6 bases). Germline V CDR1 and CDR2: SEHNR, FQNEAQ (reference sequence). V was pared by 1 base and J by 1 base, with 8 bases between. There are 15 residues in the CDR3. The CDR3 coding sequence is TGTGCCAGCAGCTTAGGCGGGACGGCCAAAAACATTCAGTACTTC. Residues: CASSLGGTAKNIQYF.

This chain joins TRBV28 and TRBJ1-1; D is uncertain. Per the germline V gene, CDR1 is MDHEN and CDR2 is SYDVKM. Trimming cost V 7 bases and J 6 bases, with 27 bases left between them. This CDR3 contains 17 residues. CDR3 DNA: TGTGCCAGCAACGCCGGATGGTCAGTAGGAGTCGCGGCTGAAGCTTTCTTT. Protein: CASNAGWSVGVAAEAFF. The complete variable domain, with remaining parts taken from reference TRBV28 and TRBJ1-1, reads DVKVTQSSRYLVKRTGEKVFLECVQDMDHENMFWYRQDPGLGLRLIYFSYDVKMKEKGDIPEGYSVSREKKERFSLILESASTNQTSMYLCASNAGWSVGVAAEAFFGQGTRLTVV.

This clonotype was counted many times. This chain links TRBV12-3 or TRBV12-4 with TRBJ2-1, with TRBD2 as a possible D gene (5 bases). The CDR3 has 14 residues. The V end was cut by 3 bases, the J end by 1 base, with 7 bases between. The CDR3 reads CASSLAGSYNEQFF. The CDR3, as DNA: TGTGCCAGCAGTTTGGCGGGTTCCTACAATGAGCAGTTCTTC.

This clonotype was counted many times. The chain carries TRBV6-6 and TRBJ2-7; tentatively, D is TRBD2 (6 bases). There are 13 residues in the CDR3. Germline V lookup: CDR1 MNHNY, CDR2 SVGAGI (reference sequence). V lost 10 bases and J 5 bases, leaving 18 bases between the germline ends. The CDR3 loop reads CATSTPGANEQYF. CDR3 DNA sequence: TGTGCCACCTCTACCCCGGGAGCGAACGAGCAGTACTTC.

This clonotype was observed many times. The CDR3 bases are TGCAGTGCTAGAGATAGACCTGAGACCGGGGAGCTGTTTTTT. Its protein product is CSARDRPETGELFF. The chain couples TRBV20-1 to TRBJ2-2; D not resolved. There are 14 residues in the CDR3. The V end was cut by 0 bases, the J end by 5 bases, with 10 bases between. Germline CDR1 DFQATT, CDR2 SNEGSKA (reference sequence).

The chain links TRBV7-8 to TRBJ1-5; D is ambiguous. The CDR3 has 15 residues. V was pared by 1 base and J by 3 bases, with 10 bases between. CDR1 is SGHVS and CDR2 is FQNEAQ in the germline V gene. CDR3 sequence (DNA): TGTGCCAGCAGCTTAGAATCAGGCTTCAATCAGCCCCAGCATTTT. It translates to CASSLESGFNQPQHF.

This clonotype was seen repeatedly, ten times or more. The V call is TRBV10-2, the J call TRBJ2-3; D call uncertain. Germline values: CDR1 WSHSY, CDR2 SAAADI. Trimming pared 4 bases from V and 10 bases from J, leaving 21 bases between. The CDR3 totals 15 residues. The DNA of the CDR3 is TGCGCCAGCAGTGGAGGAATCCTATTCCCCTATTCGCAGTATTTT. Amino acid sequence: CASSGGILFPYSQYF.

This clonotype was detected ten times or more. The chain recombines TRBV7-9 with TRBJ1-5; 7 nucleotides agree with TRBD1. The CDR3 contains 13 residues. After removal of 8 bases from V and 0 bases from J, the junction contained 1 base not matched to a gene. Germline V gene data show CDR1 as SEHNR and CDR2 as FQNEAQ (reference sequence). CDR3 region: CASQGDSNQPQHF. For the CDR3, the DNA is TGTGCCAGCCAGGGGGATAGCAATCAGCCCCAGCATTTT.